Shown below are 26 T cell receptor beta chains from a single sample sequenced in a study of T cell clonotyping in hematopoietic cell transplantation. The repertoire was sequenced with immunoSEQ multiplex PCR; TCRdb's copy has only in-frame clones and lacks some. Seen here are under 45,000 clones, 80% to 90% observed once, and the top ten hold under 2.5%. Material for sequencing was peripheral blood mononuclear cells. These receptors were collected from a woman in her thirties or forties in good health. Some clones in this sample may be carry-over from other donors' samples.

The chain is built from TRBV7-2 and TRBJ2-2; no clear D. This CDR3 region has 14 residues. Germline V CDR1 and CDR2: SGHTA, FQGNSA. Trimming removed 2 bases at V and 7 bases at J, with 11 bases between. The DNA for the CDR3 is TGTGCCAGCAGCTTATTAGTAGGCGGCGGGGAGCTGTTTTTT. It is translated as CASSLLVGGGELFF. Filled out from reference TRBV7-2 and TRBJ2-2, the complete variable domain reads GAGVSQSPSNKVTEKGKDVELRCDPISGHTALYWYRQSLGQGLEFLIYFQGNSAPDKSGLPSDRFSAERTGGSVSTLTIQRTQQEDSAVYLCASSLLVGGGELFFGEGSRLTVL.

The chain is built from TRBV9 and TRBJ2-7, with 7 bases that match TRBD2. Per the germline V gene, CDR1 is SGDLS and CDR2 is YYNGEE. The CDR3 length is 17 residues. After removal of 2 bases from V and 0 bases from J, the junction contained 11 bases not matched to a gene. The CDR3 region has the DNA TGTGCCAGCAGCGTTTCCTCAGTGTCTAGCGGCTCCTACGAGCAGTACTTC. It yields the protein CASSVSSVSSGSYEQYF.

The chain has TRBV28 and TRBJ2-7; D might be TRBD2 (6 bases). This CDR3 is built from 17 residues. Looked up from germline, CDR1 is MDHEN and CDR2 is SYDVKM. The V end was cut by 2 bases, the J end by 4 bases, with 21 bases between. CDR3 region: CASSLGKRAEGWYEQYF. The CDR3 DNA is TGTGCCAGCAGTTTAGGCAAGCGGGCCGAGGGGTGGTACGAGCAGTACTTC.

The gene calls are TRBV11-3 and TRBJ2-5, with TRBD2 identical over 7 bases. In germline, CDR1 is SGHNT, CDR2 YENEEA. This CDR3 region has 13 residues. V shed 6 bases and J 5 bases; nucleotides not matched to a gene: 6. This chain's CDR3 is CASSPGGMETQYF. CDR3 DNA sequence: TGTGCCAGCAGTCCGGGAGGTATGGAGACCCAGTACTTC.

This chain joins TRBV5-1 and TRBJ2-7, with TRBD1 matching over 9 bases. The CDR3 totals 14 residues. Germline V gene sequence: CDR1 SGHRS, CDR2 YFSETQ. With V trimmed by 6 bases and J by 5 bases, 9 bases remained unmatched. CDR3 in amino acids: CASTLWGQGNEQYF. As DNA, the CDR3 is TGCGCCAGCACCCTCTGGGGACAGGGTAACGAGCAGTACTTC.

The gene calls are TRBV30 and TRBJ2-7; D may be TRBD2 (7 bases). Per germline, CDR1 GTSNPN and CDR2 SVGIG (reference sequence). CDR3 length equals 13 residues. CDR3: CASARGGRHEQYF. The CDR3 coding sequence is TGTGCTTCCGCCAGGGGAGGGCGGCACGAGCAGTACTTC.

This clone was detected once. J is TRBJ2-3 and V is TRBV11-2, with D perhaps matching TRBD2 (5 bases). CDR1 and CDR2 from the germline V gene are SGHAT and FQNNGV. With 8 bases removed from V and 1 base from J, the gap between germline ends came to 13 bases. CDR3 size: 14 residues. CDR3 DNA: TGTGCCAGCTCCCGGGATTTGGGCACAGATACGCAGTATTTT. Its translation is CASSRDLGTDTQYF. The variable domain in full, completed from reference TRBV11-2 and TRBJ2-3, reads EAGVAQSPRYKIIEKRQSVAFWCNPISGHATLYWYQQILGQGPKLLIQFQNNGVVDDSQLPKDRFSAERLKGVDSTLKIQPAKLEDSAVYLCASSRDLGTDTQYFGPGTRLTVL.

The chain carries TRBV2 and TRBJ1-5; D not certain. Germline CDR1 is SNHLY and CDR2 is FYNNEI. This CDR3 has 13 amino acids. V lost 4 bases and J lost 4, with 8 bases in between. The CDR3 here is CASSGLTNQPQHF. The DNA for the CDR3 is TGTGCCAGCAGTGGACTGACTAATCAGCCCCAGCATTTT.

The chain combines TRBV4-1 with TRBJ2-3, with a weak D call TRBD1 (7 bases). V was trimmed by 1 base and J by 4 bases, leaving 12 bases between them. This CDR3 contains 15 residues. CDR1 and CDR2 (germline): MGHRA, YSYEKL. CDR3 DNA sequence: TGCGCCAGCAGCCAAGTCGGCAGGGGGGCAGATACGCAGTATTTT. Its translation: CASSQVGRGADTQYF.

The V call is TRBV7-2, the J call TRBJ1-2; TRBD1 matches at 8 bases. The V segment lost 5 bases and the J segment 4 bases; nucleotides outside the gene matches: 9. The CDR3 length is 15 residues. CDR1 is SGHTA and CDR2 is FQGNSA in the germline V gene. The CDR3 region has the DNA TGTGCCAGCAGCCCGGCCGGGACAGGCCTCTATGGCTACACCTTC. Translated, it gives CASSPAGTGLYGYTF.

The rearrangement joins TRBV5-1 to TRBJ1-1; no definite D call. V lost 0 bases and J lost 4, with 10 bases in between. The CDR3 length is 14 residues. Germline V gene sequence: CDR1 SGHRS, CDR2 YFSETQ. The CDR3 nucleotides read TGCGCCAGCAGCTTGGAGGTTGGCGGCACTGAAGCTTTCTTT. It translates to CASSLEVGGTEAFF.

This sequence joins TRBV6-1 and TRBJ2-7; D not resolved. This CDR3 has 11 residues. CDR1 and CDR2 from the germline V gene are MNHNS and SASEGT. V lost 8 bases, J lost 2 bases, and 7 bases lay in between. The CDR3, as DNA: TGTGCCAGCGCCGGAGCCTACGAGCAGTACTTC. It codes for CASAGAYEQYF.

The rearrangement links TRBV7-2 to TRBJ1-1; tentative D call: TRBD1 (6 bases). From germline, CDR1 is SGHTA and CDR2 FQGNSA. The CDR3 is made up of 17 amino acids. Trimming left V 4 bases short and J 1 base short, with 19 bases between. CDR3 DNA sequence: TGTGCCAGCAGCTCACAGGGAGGGGGGGGAGAGAACACTGAAGCTTTCTTT. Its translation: CASSSQGGGGENTEAFF.

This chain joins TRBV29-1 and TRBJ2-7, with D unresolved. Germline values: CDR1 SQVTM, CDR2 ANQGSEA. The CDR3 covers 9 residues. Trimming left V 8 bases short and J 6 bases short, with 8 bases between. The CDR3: CSLQREQYF. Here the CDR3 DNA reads TGCAGCCTCCAACGCGAGCAGTACTTC.

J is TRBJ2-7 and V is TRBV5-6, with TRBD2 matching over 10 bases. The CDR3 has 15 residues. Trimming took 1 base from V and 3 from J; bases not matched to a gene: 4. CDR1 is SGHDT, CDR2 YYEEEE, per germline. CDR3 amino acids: CASSLSGTSDYEQYF. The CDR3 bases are TGTGCCAGCAGCTTGTCCGGGACTAGCGACTACGAGCAGTACTTC.

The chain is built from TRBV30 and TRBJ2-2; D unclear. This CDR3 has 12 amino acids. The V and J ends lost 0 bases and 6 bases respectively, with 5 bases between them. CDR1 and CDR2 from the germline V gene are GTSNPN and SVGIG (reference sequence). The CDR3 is CAWSVQPGELFF. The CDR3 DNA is TGTGCCTGGAGTGTACAGCCCGGGGAGCTGTTTTTT.

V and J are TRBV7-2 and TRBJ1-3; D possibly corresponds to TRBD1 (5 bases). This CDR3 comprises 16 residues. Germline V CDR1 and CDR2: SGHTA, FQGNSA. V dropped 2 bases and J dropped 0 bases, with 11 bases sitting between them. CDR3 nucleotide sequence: TGTGCCAGCAGCTTATGGGGGGTCCGCTCTGGAAACACCATATATTTT. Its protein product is CASSLWGVRSGNTIYF.

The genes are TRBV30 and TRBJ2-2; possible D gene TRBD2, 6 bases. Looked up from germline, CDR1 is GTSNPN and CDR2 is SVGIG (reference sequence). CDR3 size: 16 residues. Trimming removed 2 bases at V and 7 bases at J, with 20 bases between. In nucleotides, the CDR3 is TGTGCCTGGAGTAAGGGGATAGCGGAGGGGAACGGGGAGCTGTTTTTT. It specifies CAWSKGIAEGNGELFF. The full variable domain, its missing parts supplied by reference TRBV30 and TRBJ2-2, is SQTIHQWPATLVQPVGSPLSLECTVEGTSNPNLYWYRQAAGRGLQLLFYSVGIGQISSEVPQNLSASRPQDRQFILSSKKLLLSDSGFYLCAWSKGIAEGNGELFFGEGSRLTVL.

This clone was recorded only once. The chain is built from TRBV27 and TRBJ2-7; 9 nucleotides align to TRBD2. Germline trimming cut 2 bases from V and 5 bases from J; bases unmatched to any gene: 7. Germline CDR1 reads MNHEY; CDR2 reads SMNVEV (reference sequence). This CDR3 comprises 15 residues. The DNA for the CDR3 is TGTGCCAGCAGTTTAGCTTCTAGCGGGAATAACGAGCAGTACTTC. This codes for CASSLASSGNNEQYF.

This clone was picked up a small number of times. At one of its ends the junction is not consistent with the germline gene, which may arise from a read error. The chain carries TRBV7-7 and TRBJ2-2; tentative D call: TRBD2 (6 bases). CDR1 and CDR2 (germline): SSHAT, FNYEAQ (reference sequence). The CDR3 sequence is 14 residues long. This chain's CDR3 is CASSLGGETGELFF. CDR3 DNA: TGTGCTAGCAGCTTAGGAGGGGAAACCGGGGAGCTGTTTTTT.

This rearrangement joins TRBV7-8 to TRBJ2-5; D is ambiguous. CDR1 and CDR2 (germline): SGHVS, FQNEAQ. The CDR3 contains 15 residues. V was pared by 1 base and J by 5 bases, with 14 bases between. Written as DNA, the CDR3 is TGTGCCAGCAGCTTAGGAGCTGACAACCTGGAGACCCAGTACTTC. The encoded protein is CASSLGADNLETQYF.

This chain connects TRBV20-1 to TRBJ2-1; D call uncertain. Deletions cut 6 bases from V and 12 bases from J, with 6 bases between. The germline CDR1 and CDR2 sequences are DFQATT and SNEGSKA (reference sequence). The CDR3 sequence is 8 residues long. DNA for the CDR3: TGCAGTGCCGTAGGGCAGTTCTTC. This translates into CSAVGQFF.

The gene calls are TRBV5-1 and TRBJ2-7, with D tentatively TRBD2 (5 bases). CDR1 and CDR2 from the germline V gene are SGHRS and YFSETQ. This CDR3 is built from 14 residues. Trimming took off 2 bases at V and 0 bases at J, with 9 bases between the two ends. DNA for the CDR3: TGCGCCAGCAGCTTAGCGGATAGCTCCTACGAGCAGTACTTC. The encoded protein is CASSLADSSYEQYF.

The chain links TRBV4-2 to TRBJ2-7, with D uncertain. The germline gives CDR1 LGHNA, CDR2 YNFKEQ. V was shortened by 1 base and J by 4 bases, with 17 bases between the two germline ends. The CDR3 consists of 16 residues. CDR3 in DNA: TGTGCCAGCAGCCAAGCTCATAAGGTCTCGTTATACGAGCAGTACTTC. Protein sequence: CASSQAHKVSLYEQYF.

Written as DNA, the CDR3 is TGCGCCAGCAGCCCATTCACGATTGGACTAGCGGGAGGGAGCTCCTACAATGAGCAGTTCTTC. Protein product: CASSPFTIGLAGGSSYNEQFF. The chain uses TRBV4-1 and TRBJ2-1, with 15 bases that match TRBD2. The CDR3 spans 21 residues. CDR1 and CDR2 (germline): MGHRA, YSYEKL. V trimming: 4 bases; J trimming: 0 bases; junction bases outside the gene matches: 13.

The CDR3 sequence is CASSLISNYGYTF. CDR3 nucleotide sequence: TGTGCCAGCAGCTTGATTTCTAACTATGGCTACACCTTC. The chain is built from TRBV5-4 and TRBJ1-2; D remains ambiguous. Germline values: CDR1 SGHNT, CDR2 YYREEE (reference sequence). Trimming removed 1 base from V and 0 bases from J, with 4 bases in between. The CDR3 totals 13 residues.